This TCR beta chain was recovered during a study of control samples from healthy donors and cancer patients. Germline assignment: CDR1 LGHNA and CDR2 YSLEER. CDR3 length equals 18 residues. Trimming took off 0 bases at V and 0 bases at J, with 15 bases between the two ends. The table came from immunoSEQ multiplex PCR; TCRdb's copy has only in-frame clones and leaves some out. The table records around 120,000 clones, about 95% of them present only once. This clonotype originated in a man aged 30 to 45 in good health. The chain employs TRBV4-3 and TRBJ2-1; D is unclear. The material sequenced was blood. The CDR3 DNA reads TGCGCCAGCAGCCAAGACGGGCGGTCCATTAGCTCCTACAATGAGCAGTTCTTC. This translates into CASSQDGRSISSYNEQFF.